These 18 T cell receptor beta chains originate from one sample sequenced in a study of blood T cell repertoires in COVID-19. Data came from immunoSEQ multiplex PCR; TCRdb stores just in-frame clones and leaves some out. In the table there are 250,000 to 350,000 clones, 70% to 90% of which are singletons. What was sequenced was peripheral blood. The origin of the receptors is a woman aged 50 to 60 with active or convalescent COVID-19.

This clone was detected a few times. V is TRBV5-1 and J is TRBJ2-5; D may be TRBD1 (7 bases). V lost 3 bases, J lost 5 bases, and 14 bases lay in between. Germline lookup yields CDR1 SGHRS and CDR2 YFSETQ. This CDR3 region has 14 residues. In DNA form, the CDR3 reads TGCGCCAGCAGCTCCAGGGGGGCAGGCGAGACCCAGTACTTC. It translates to CASSSRGAGETQYF.

The chain recombines TRBV6-5 with TRBJ2-7, with TRBD2 as a possible D gene (6 bases). V was shortened by 6 bases and J by 4 bases, with 13 bases between the two germline ends. This CDR3 spans 13 amino acids. Germline V gene sequence: CDR1 MNHEY, CDR2 SVGAGI. CDR3 nucleotides: TGTGCCAGCAGGGGGGGTACCCGTTACGAGCAGTACTTC. Residues: CASRGGTRYEQYF.

This clone was seen just once. The chain employs TRBV7-6 and TRBJ2-3; D is perhaps TRBD2 (6 bases). The CDR3 runs 15 residues. Germline V lookup: CDR1 SGHVS, CDR2 FNYEAQ. The V gene lost 5 bases and the J gene lost 5 bases, with 17 bases spanning the gap. CDR3 sequence reads: CASSRGTANGDTQYF. The CDR3 nucleotides read TGTGCCAGCAGCCGCGGGACTGCCAATGGAGATACGCAGTATTTT.

The rearrangement links TRBV21-1 to TRBJ1-5; the tabulated D call, TRBD1, remains unverified against the DNA. TRBV21-1 is tagged as a pseudogene. The CDR3 is 14 residues long. CDR3 amino acids: CASARGGGNQPQHF. Here the CDR3 DNA reads TGTGCCAGCGCGAGAGGGGGAGGCAATCAGCCCCAGCATTTT.

The genes are TRBV4-2 and TRBJ2-7, with 12 bases matching TRBD2. The ends lost 0 bases at V and 3 bases at J; junction bases unmatched: 6. Germline CDR1 reads LGHNA; CDR2 reads YNFKEQ. The CDR3 has 17 amino acids. The CDR3, as DNA: TGTGCCAGCAGCCAAGACCAGACTAGCGGGAGACTCTACGAGCAGTACTTC. Amino acids: CASSQDQTSGRLYEQYF.

The chain employs TRBV28 and TRBJ2-5, with TRBD2 as a possible D gene (6 bases). V lost 5 bases and J 5 bases, leaving 24 bases between the germline ends. CDR1 is MDHEN, CDR2 SYDVKM, per germline. The CDR3 contains 17 residues. CDR3 coding DNA: TGTGCCAGCAGTCCCCGGGGGAGGTCACTCACTCGGGAGACCCAGTACTTC. Translating gives CASSPRGRSLTRETQYF.

V gene TRBV20-1 combines with J gene TRBJ2-7; D is unresolved. The V end lost 6 bases, the J end lost 5 bases, and 11 bases lay between the germline ends. This CDR3 is 11 amino acids long. Germline V gene data show CDR1 as DFQATT and CDR2 as SNEGSKA (reference sequence). The CDR3 nucleotides read TGCAGTGCAACCCCGAGTCACGAGCAGTACTTC. Protein sequence: CSATPSHEQYF.

This chain's CDR3 is CASSPGTGAYGYTF. For the CDR3, the DNA is TGTGCCAGCTCACCTGGGACAGGGGCCTATGGCTACACCTTC. The chain couples TRBV18 to TRBJ1-2; 10 positions agree with TRBD1. The CDR3 consists of 14 residues. V gave up 3 bases and J gave up 4 bases; unmatched junction bases: 2. Germline CDR1 is KGHSH and CDR2 is LQKENI.

J is TRBJ2-1 and V is TRBV5-5; tentatively, D is TRBD2 (6 bases). V lost 0 bases, J lost 7 bases, and 11 bases lay in between. This CDR3 contains 14 residues. In germline, CDR1 is SGHKS, CDR2 YYEKEE (reference sequence). The CDR3 is CASSLVADINEQFF. In DNA, the CDR3 is TGTGCCAGCAGCTTGGTAGCGGATATAAATGAGCAGTTCTTC.

This clone showed up just a few times. The gene calls are TRBV29-1 and TRBJ1-2, with 9 bases identical to TRBD1. This CDR3 has 15 amino acids. Germline V gene sequence: CDR1 SQVTM, CDR2 ANQGSEA. V shed 4 bases and J 6 bases; nucleotides not matched to a gene: 12. CDR3: CSVAGTGSHLDGYTF. The CDR3 bases are TGCAGCGTTGCCGGGACAGGGTCCCACCTTGATGGCTACACCTTC.

V usage is TRBV5-6 and J usage is TRBJ1-2; 7 bases match TRBD1. With V trimmed by 0 bases and J by 4 bases, 3 bases remained unmatched. CDR1 and CDR2 from the germline V gene are SGHDT and YYEEEE. The length of the CDR3 is 14 residues. This CDR3 is CASSLGQGVYGYTF. In DNA, the CDR3 is TGTGCCAGCAGCTTGGGGCAGGGGGTCTATGGCTACACCTTC.

The J gene is TRBJ2-3, the V gene TRBV11-2; D is unclear. The CDR3 is 13 residues long. V gave up 3 bases and J gave up 1 base, with 5 bases separating them. The V gene's germline CDR1 is SGHAT and CDR2 FQNNGV. The CDR3 sequence is CASSFPGTDTQYF. The CDR3 DNA follows: TGTGCCAGCAGCTTCCCTGGCACAGATACGCAGTATTTT.

This clone was seen many times. The V gene is TRBV19, the J gene TRBJ2-5; TRBD2 agrees at 12 bases. CDR3 length equals 16 residues. Trimming took 3 bases from V and 4 from J; bases not matched to a gene: 6. CDR1 LNHDA and CDR2 SQIVND come from the germline V gene (reference sequence). The CDR3, as DNA: TGTGCCAGTAGTATCGCGGCGGGACTAGCGGGAGAGACCCAGTACTTC. Translation gives CASSIAAGLAGETQYF.

V usage is TRBV15 and J usage is TRBJ2-3, with no clear D. Germline V lookup: CDR1 LNHNV, CDR2 YYDKDF (reference sequence). V was shortened by 0 bases and J by 7 bases, with 11 bases between the two germline ends. The CDR3 contains 14 residues. The CDR3 nucleotides are TGTGCCACCAGCAGAGATCGCCTTTGGCATACGCAGTATTTT. Translation gives CATSRDRLWHTQYF.

The J gene is TRBJ1-4, the V gene TRBV12-5, with D hard to call. The CDR3 spans 13 residues. CDR1 is LGHNT, CDR2 FRNRAP, per germline. V was pared by 5 bases and J by 3 bases, with 7 bases between. Here the CDR3 reads CASGREANEKLFF. The CDR3 DNA sequence: TGTGCTAGTGGTCGGGAGGCTAATGAAAAACTGTTTTTT.

This sequence joins TRBV29-1 and TRBJ2-2; the match to TRBD1 covers 7 bases. The germline V gene has CDR1 SQVTM and CDR2 ANQGSEA. V shed 4 bases and J 2 bases; nucleotides not matched to a gene: 4. This CDR3 is 14 amino acids long. CDR3 region: CSVGTGGNTGELFF. Here the CDR3 DNA reads TGCAGCGTTGGGACAGGAGGTAACACCGGGGAGCTGTTTTTT.

The rearrangement uses TRBV5-1 and TRBJ1-1; D is perhaps TRBD1 (5 bases). This CDR3 comprises 14 residues. The V gene's germline CDR1 is SGHRS and CDR2 YFSETQ. V lost 3 bases to trimming and J lost 2 bases, with 11 bases between them. CDR3 DNA sequence: TGCGCCAGCAGCTGGGGCAGTCCAAACACTGAAGCTTTCTTT. Amino acid sequence: CASSWGSPNTEAFF.

The CDR3 DNA reads as TGTGCCACCAGTGATTTCTCCCTAGCGGAGGCGAGCGGGGAGCTGTTTTTT. Protein sequence: CATSDFSLAEASGELFF. This sequence joins TRBV24-1 and TRBJ2-2; TRBD2 matches 7 bases. There are 17 residues in the CDR3. V was clipped by 1 base and J by 7 bases; unmatched bases: 11. Germline V gives CDR1 KGHDR, CDR2 SFDVKD.